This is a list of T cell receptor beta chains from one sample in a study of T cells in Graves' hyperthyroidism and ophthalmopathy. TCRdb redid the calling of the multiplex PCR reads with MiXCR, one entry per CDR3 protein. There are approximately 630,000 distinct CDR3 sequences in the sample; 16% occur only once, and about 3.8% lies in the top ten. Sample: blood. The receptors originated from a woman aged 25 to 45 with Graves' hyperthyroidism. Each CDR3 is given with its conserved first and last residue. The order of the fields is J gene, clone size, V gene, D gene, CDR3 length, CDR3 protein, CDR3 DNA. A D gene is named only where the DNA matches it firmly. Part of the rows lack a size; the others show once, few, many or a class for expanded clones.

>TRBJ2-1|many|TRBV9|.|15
CASSVAASSYNEQFF
TGTGCCAGCAGCGTAGCGGCGAGCTCCTACAATGAGCAGTTCTTC
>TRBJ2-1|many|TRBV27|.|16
CASSFSLYPSSNEQFF
TGTGCCAGCAGTTTTTCTCTATACCCGTCTTCCAATGAGCAGTTCTTC
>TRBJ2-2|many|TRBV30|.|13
CAWSRTNTGELFF
TGTGCCTGGAGTAGGACGAACACCGGGGAGCTGTTTTTT
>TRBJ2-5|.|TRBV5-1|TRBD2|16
CASNEGTSGREETQYF
TGCGCCAGCAACGAAGGGACTAGCGGGAGGGAGGAGACCCAGTACTTC
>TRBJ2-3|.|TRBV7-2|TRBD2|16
CASSLASSGSTDTQYF
TGTGCCAGCAGCTTAGCCTCTAGCGGGAGCACAGATACGCAGTATTTT
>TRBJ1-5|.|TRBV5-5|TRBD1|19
CASSFSGTGGYYSNQPQHF
TGTGCCAGCAGCTTCTCCGGGACAGGGGGGTATTATAGCAATCAGCCCCAGCATTTT
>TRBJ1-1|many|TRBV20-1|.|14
CSAAPFQGNTEAFF
TGCAGTGCAGCGCCGTTTCAAGGGAACACTGAAGCTTTCTTT
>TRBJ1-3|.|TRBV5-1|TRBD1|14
CASSTTGDGNTIYF
TGCGCCAGCAGCACCACAGGGGATGGAAACACCATATATTTT
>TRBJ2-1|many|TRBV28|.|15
CASSLGPGRLYEQFF
TGTGCCAGCAGTTTAGGTCCGGGTCGACTTTATGAGCAGTTCTTC
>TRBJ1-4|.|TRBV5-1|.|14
CASSLEDGGEKLFF
TGCGCCAGCAGCTTGGAGGATGGGGGTGAAAAACTGTTTTTT
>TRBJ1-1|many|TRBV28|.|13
CASSLKANTEAFF
TGTGCCAGCAGTTTAAAGGCTAACACTGAAGCTTTCTTT
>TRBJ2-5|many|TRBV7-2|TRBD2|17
CASSPPGLAGGGETQYF
TGTGCCAGCAGCCCCCCAGGACTAGCAGGAGGAGGGGAGACCCAGTACTTC
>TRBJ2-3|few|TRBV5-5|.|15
CASSFDGPSTDTQYF
TGTGCCAGCAGCTTCGACGGACCGAGCACAGATACGCAGTATTTT
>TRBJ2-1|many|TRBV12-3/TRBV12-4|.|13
CASSFFQGDEQFF
TGTGCCAGCAGTTTCTTCCAGGGCGATGAGCAGTTCTTC
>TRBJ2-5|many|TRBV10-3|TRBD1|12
CAIGTGQETQYF
TGTGCCATCGGGACAGGCCAAGAGACCCAGTACTTC
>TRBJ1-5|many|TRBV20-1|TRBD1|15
CSATDRGRAKQPQHF
TGCAGTGCTACAGACAGGGGGCGAGCTAAGCAGCCCCAGCATTTT
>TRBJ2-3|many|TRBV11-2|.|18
CASSLEPPGRISTDTQYF
TGTGCCAGCAGCTTAGAACCCCCGGGACGGATTAGCACAGATACGCAGTATTTT
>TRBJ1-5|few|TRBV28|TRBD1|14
CASNRQGTRWPQHF
TGTGCCAGCAATCGACAGGGCACAAGATGGCCCCAGCATTTT
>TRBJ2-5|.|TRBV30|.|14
CAWSVLEYQETQYF
TGTGCCTGGAGTGTACTGGAGTACCAAGAGACCCAGTACTTC
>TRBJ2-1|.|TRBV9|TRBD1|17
CASSVTPGQGLYNEQFF
TGTGCCAGCAGCGTAACTCCGGGACAGGGGCTCTACAATGAGCAGTTCTTC
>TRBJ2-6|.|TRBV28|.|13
CASIRPGANVLTF
TGTGCCAGCATTAGGCCTGGGGCCAACGTCCTGACTTTC
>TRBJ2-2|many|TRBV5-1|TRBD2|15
CASRSEAGGTGELFF
TGCGCCAGCAGATCGGAAGCGGGGGGAACCGGGGAGCTGTTTTTT
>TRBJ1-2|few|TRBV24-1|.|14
CATSGPADNYGYTF
TGTGCCACCAGTGGGCCCGCGGATAACTATGGCTACACCTTC
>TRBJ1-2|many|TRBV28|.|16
CASSLRQRYHSYGYTF
TGTGCCAGCAGTTTAAGGCAGCGATACCATTCCTATGGCTACACCTTC
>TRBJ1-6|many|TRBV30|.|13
CAWSRARDSPLHF
TGTGCCTGGAGCAGGGCAAGGGATTCACCCCTCCACTTT
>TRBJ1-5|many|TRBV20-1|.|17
CSARGARPGQSNQPQHF
TGCAGTGCTAGAGGGGCCAGACCGGGACAAAGCAATCAGCCCCAGCATTTT
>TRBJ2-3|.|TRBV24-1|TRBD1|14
CATSRQGLEDTQYF
TGTGCCACCAGTAGACAGGGGTTGGAAGATACGCAGTATTTT
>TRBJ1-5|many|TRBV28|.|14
CASTPAIRNQPQHF
TGTGCCAGCACCCCGGCCATACGCAATCAGCCCCAGCATTTT
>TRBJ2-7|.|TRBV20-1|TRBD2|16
CSARDSGGGRPREQYF
TGCAGTGCTAGAGATTCCGGGGGAGGGAGGCCGCGGGAGCAGTACTTC
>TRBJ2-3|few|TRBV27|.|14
CASSSRGLTDTQYF
TGTGCCAGCAGTTCTAGAGGGCTCACAGATACGCAGTATTTT
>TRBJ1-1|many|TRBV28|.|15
CASSFRGKRNTEAFF
TGTGCCAGCAGTTTCAGGGGTAAGCGGAACACTGAAGCTTTCTTT
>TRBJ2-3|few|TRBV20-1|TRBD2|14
CSASRLAVGDTQYF
TGCAGTGCTAGCCGACTAGCGGTTGGAGATACGCAGTATTTT
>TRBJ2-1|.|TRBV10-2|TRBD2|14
CASSAAGRSNEQFF
TGCGCCAGCAGTGCAGCGGGAAGGTCCAATGAGCAGTTCTTC
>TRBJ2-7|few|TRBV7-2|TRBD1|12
CASRIQGYEQYF
TGTGCCAGCAGAATACAGGGGTACGAGCAGTACTTC
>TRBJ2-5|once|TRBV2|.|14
CASRNWGRQETQYF
TGTGCCAGCAGGAACTGGGGGCGGCAAGAGACCCAGTACTTC
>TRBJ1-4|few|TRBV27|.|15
CASSPGGGLEGKLFF
TGTGCCAGCAGTCCCGGAGGAGGGCTCGAAGGAAAACTGTTTTTT
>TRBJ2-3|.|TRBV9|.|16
CASSVSGEGRTDTQYF
TGTGCCAGCAGCGTATCGGGGGAAGGGAGGACAGATACGCAGTATTTT
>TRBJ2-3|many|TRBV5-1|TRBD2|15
CASSISGRNTDTQYF
TGCGCCAGCAGTATTAGCGGGAGGAACACAGATACGCAGTATTTT
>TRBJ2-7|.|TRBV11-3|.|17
CASSSGSAGYRGHEQYF
TGTGCCAGCAGCTCGGGGTCCGCGGGGTACAGGGGCCACGAGCAGTACTTC
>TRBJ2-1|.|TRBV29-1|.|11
CSARQHNEQFF
TGCAGCGCCCGACAGCACAATGAGCAGTTCTTC
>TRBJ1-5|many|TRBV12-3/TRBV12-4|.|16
CASSRLGQGRNQPQHF
TGTGCCAGCAGCCGCCTGGGGCAGGGGCGCAATCAGCCCCAGCATTTT
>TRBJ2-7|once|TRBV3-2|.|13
CASSQNQSHEQYF
TGTGCCAGCAGCCAAAATCAGAGCCACGAGCAGTACTTC
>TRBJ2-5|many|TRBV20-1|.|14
CSASAGTLQETQYF
TGCAGTGCTAGTGCCGGGACTTTACAAGAGACCCAGTACTTC
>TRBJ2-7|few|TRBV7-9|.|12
CASSSTQYEQYF
TGTGCCAGCAGTTCCACGCAATACGAGCAGTACTTC
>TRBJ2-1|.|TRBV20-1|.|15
CSARDRSWISDEQFF
TGCAGTGCTAGAGATCGGTCTTGGATTAGTGATGAGCAGTTCTTC